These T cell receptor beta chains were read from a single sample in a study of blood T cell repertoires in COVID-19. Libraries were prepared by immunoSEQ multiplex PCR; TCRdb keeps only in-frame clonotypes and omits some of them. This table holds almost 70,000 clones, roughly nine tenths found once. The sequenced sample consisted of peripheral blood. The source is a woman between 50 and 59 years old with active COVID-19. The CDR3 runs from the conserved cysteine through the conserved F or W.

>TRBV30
CAWSKGLAGEVDTQYF
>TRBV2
CASSEAGGSNQPQHF
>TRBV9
CASSPRLSEAYNEQFF
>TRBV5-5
CASSLAQGRQPQHF
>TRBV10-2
CASGTSGVRNEQFF
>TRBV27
CASSNNRGTEAFF
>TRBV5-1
CASSFEGLAGVDEQYF
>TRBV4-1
CASSQGLSGATTDTQYF
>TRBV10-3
CAIERGTGELFF
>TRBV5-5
CASSLLREQYF
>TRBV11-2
CASSSLASVNEQFF
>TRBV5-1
CASSLVWGTQYATQYF
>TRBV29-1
CRLKTSGSGIYNEQFF
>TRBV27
CASSFRDTSYEQYF
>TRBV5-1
CASSAAGTSGRAADTQYF
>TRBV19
CASSTGTGGPGELFF
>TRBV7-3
CASSLTPWPSGDTGELFF
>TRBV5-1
CASSSSGSLASTDTQYF
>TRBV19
CASSTGLIGNTIYF
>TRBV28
CATKRGDSGGNTIYF
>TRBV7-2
CASSLIGNTIYF
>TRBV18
CASSPPAGGKYEQYF
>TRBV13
CASRRTTGGTEAFF
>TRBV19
CASSDISNQPQHF
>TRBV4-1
CASSHLETEAFF
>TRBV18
CASSPTGDIMNTEAFF
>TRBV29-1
CSAATSGPYEQYF
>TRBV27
CASSFGTSGSVSYNEQFF